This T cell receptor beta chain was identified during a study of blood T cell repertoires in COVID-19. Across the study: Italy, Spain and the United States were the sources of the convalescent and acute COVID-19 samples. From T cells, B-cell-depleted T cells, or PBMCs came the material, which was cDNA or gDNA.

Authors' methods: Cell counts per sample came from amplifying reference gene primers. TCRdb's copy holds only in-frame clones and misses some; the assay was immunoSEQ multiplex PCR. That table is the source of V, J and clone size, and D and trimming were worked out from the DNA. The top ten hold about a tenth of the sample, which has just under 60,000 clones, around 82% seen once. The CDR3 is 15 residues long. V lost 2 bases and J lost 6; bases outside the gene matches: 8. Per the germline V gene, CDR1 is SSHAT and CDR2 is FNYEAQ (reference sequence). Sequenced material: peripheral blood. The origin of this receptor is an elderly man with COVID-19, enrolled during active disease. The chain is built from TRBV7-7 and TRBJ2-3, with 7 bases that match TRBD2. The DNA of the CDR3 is TGTGCCAGCAGCTTACAGGTGGGAGGGCCCGATACGCAGTATTTT. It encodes CASSLQVGGPDTQYF.